These 24 T cell receptor beta chains were all obtained from the same sample, sequenced in a study of OX40 agonist ivuxolimab in advanced cancers. Profiling relied on immunoSEQ multiplex PCR, and the TCRdb table lists in-frame clones only, not all of them. The data hold 55,000 to 60,000 clones, with 85% to 95% observed a single time. Source: CD4+ or CD8+ T cells sorted from blood, taken in a trial of the OX40 agonist ivuxolimab. Receptors were obtained from an adult with an advanced solid tumor such as melanoma, head and neck, liver or kidney cancer.

The gene calls are TRBV7-9 and TRBJ2-5, with a tentative D call TRBD2 (6 bases). The CDR3 length is 15 residues. Germline V gene lookup returns CDR1 SEHNR and CDR2 FQNEAQ (reference sequence). The V end lost 5 bases, the J end lost 2 bases, and 15 bases lay between the germline ends. CDR3 amino acids: CASSRPGLSQETQYF. The CDR3 nucleotides are TGTGCCAGCAGCCGCCCGGGACTGTCTCAAGAGACCCAGTACTTC. Variable domain in full (rest from reference TRBV7-9 and TRBJ2-5): DTGVSQNPRHKITKRGQNVTFRCDPISEHNRLYWYRQTLGQGPEFLTYFQNEAQLEKSRLLSDRFSAERPKGSFSTLEIQRTEQGDSAMYLCASSRPGLSQETQYFGPGTRLLVL.

This chain uses TRBV7-9 with TRBJ2-7; D remains ambiguous. The CDR3 runs to 14 residues. The V and J ends lost 6 bases and 0 bases respectively, with 12 bases between them. The germline gives CDR1 SEHNR, CDR2 FQNEAQ (reference sequence). In nucleotides, the CDR3 is TGTGCCAGCAGTCCCCCAGGATCCTCCTACGAGCAGTACTTC. Amino acids: CASSPPGSSYEQYF.

The chain couples TRBV4-3 to TRBJ2-1; TRBD1 agrees at 7 bases. The germline CDR1 and CDR2 sequences are LGHNA and YSLEER. V lost 1 base, J lost 5 bases, and 8 bases stayed unmatched. This CDR3 region has 16 residues. The CDR3 is CASSQAPGTANNEQFF. The CDR3 DNA reads TGCGCCAGCAGCCAAGCCCCCGGGACAGCGAACAATGAGCAGTTCTTC.

This sequence joins TRBV4-3 and TRBJ2-7, with a weak D call TRBD1 (6 bases). The ends were cut back, 2 bases at V and 2 bases at J, with 10 bases in the middle. This CDR3 is 14 amino acids long. Looked up from germline, CDR1 is LGHNA and CDR2 is YSLEER. CDR3 nucleotides: TGCGCCAGCAGCCAAAACAGGGAACCCTACGAGCAGTACTTC. Translating gives CASSQNREPYEQYF.

The chain links TRBV7-2 to TRBJ2-1; 8 nucleotides agree with TRBD2. With V trimmed by 4 bases and J by 3 bases, 8 bases remained unmatched. The germline V gene encodes CDR1 SGHTA and CDR2 FQGNSA. This CDR3 region has 16 residues. As DNA, the CDR3 is TGTGCCAGCAGCTCCGGGACTAGTGCTCACTACAATGAGCAGTTCTTC. It is translated as CASSSGTSAHYNEQFF.

The rearrangement links TRBV29-1 to TRBJ2-1; 7 bases are a match to TRBD2. V shed 1 base, J shed 11 bases, and the junction held 5 bases outside the gene matches. CDR3 length: 12 residues. CDR1 is SQVTM, CDR2 ANQGSEA, per germline. This CDR3 is CSVEGVAGKQFF. The CDR3 DNA sequence: TGCAGCGTTGAAGGGGTAGCGGGTAAGCAGTTCTTC.

The chain couples TRBV27 to TRBJ2-7; the D is unclear. Germline V CDR1 and CDR2: MNHEY, SMNVEV (reference sequence). Trimming left V 8 bases short and J 0 bases short, with 17 bases between. The CDR3 is 15 amino acids. CDR3 in DNA: TGTGCCAGCGTCGTTGTGGGTCATAGCTCCTACGAGCAGTACTTC. Translating it yields CASVVVGHSSYEQYF.

The chain recombines TRBV29-1 with TRBJ2-7; no firm D call. Per the germline V gene, CDR1 is SQVTM and CDR2 is ANQGSEA. The ends were cut back, 7 bases at V and 4 bases at J, with 8 bases in the middle. The CDR3 length is 10 residues. CDR3 coding DNA: TGCAGCGCTCTGGGGTACGAGCAGTACTTC. This encodes CSALGYEQYF.

The chain joins TRBV6-5 to TRBJ1-1; D is ambiguous. The CDR3 loop spans 15 amino acids. Germline assignment: CDR1 MNHEY and CDR2 SVGAGI. Trimming cost V 6 bases and J 0 bases, with 14 bases left between them. The DNA of the CDR3 is TGTGCCAGCAGCTTCGGGATGGAGGTGAACACTGAAGCTTTCTTT. Its protein is CASSFGMEVNTEAFF.

CDR3 protein: CASSLGGAHQPQHF. CDR3 nucleotides: TGTGCCAGCAGCTTAGGAGGCGCACATCAGCCCCAGCATTTT. This chain joins TRBV13 and TRBJ1-5, with unresolved D. Germline V gene sequence: CDR1 PRHDT, CDR2 FYEKMQ (reference sequence). V was trimmed by 0 bases and J by 5 bases, leaving 8 bases between them. The CDR3 consists of 14 residues.

V gene TRBV9 combines with J gene TRBJ2-1; 9 nucleotides align to TRBD2. Germline CDR1 reads SGDLS; CDR2 reads YYNGEE. CDR3 length: 18 amino acids. J was trimmed by 7 bases and V by 4 bases; bases with no gene match: 18. The chain's CDR3 is CASSYPRAGGGSGNEQFF. CDR3 DNA: TGTGCCAGCAGCTACCCTAGAGCGGGAGGTGGCTCTGGGAATGAGCAGTTCTTC.

This chain links TRBV28 with TRBJ1-2, with 9 bases aligning to TRBD1. Trimming at V came to 5 bases and at J to 1 base, leaving 5 bases not matched to a gene. Germline CDR1 reads MDHEN; CDR2 reads SYDVKM. The CDR3 loop spans 15 amino acids. CDR3 amino acids: CASSAGQGLNYGYTF. The CDR3 DNA follows: TGTGCCAGCAGTGCCGGACAGGGGCTTAACTATGGCTACACCTTC.

This clone turned up a few times. At the DNA level, this CDR3 is encoded by other sequences in the same sample as well. V is TRBV19 and J is TRBJ2-7, with TRBD1 matching 11 bases. This CDR3 contains 14 residues. With V trimmed by 6 bases and J by 4 bases, 5 bases remained unmatched. Looked up from germline, CDR1 is LNHDA and CDR2 is SQIVND (reference sequence). The CDR3 DNA is TGTGCCAGTAGCCCCGGGACAGGGGGTTACGAGCAGTACTTC. It codes for CASSPGTGGYEQYF.

This sequence joins TRBV27 and TRBJ2-1; D is unclear. Germline V lookup: CDR1 MNHEY, CDR2 SMNVEV (reference sequence). Trimming left V 3 bases short and J 6 bases short, with 9 bases between. This CDR3 contains 13 residues. The CDR3 reads CASSFGAGNEQFF. The DNA of the CDR3 is TGTGCCAGCAGTTTTGGCGCCGGCAATGAGCAGTTCTTC.

The V and J genes are TRBV9 and TRBJ2-3, with a weak D call TRBD2 (6 bases). This CDR3 region has 15 residues. Looked up from germline, CDR1 is SGDLS and CDR2 is YYNGEE. Trimming pared 1 base from V and 4 bases from J, leaving 13 bases between. As DNA, the CDR3 is TGTGCCAGCAGCGTACAGGCGGGAACCCCAGATACGCAGTATTTT. Translating it yields CASSVQAGTPDTQYF.

The rearrangement links TRBV7-3 to TRBJ2-1; TRBD2 is a possible D gene (5 bases). CDR1 and CDR2 (germline): SGHTA, FQGTGA. Deletions cut 5 bases from V and 3 bases from J, with 17 bases between. The CDR3 has 16 residues. The CDR3 reads CASSPRPTRGYNEQFF. CDR3 in DNA: TGTGCCAGCAGCCCTAGGCCCACCCGGGGCTACAATGAGCAGTTCTTC. The variable domain in full, completed from reference TRBV7-3 and TRBJ2-1, reads GAGVSQTPSNKVTEKGKYVELRCDPISGHTALYWYRQSLGQGPEFLIYFQGTGAADDSGLPNDRFFAVRPEGSVSTLKIQRTERGDSAVYLCASSPRPTRGYNEQFFGPGTRLTVL.

This chain connects TRBV7-8 to TRBJ1-2, with D possibly TRBD1 on 6 matching bases. This CDR3 comprises 12 residues. V shed 5 bases and J shed 8 bases, with 12 bases lying between them. Germline V gene sequence: CDR1 SGHVS, CDR2 FQNEAQ. In DNA form, the CDR3 reads TGTGCCAGCAGCCCGGACAGTAGGGGCTACACCTTC. Its protein is CASSPDSRGYTF.

This chain uses TRBV7-2 with TRBJ1-2; the D gene is possibly TRBD1 (5 bases). This CDR3 is 14 amino acids long. V was clipped by 6 bases and J by 4 bases, with 15 bases between them. CDR1 and CDR2 (germline): SGHTA, FQGNSA. This CDR3 is CASSEGTDLYGYTF. The CDR3 DNA follows: TGTGCCAGCAGTGAGGGGACGGATCTCTATGGCTACACCTTC.

The J gene is TRBJ2-1, the V gene TRBV9; D is uncertain. V gave up 0 bases and J gave up 6 bases, with 13 bases separating them. Per the germline V gene, CDR1 is SGDLS and CDR2 is YYNGEE. CDR3 length equals 15 residues. CDR3 bases: TGTGCCAGCAGCGTAGAGGCTAACCGTGGCAATGAGCAGTTCTTC. Protein product: CASSVEANRGNEQFF.

The chain couples TRBV9 to TRBJ2-7; tentative D call: TRBD2 (5 bases). CDR1 is SGDLS, CDR2 YYNGEE, per germline. V lost 1 base and J lost 7, with 18 bases in between. The CDR3 runs 15 residues. CDR3 sequence: CASSVSWELAQEQYF. In DNA form, the CDR3 reads TGTGCCAGCAGCGTATCCTGGGAGCTTGCGCAGGAGCAGTACTTC. Filled out from reference TRBV9 and TRBJ2-7, the complete variable domain reads DSGVTQTPKHLITATGQRVTLRCSPRSGDLSVYWYQQSLDQGLQFLIQYYNGEERAKGNILERFSAQQFPDLHSELNLSSLELGDSALYFCASSVSWELAQEQYFGPGTRLTVT.

This clone is medium-sized within its sample. This chain links TRBV7-9 with TRBJ2-7; tentative D call: TRBD1 (5 bases). Germline CDR1 and CDR2: SEHNR and FQNEAQ (reference sequence). V lost 0 bases to trimming and J lost 3 bases, with 12 bases between them. The CDR3 totals 15 residues. The CDR3 DNA follows: TGTGCCAGCAGCTTAGCGCAGGGAAGCCTCTACGAGCAGTACTTC. Translating it yields CASSLAQGSLYEQYF.

The chain links TRBV27 to TRBJ2-3; 10 bases align to TRBD2. Trimming cost V 7 bases and J 1 base; bases outside gene matches: 5. Germline CDR1 and CDR2: MNHEY and SMNVEV (reference sequence). This CDR3 has 15 residues. The chain's CDR3 is CASNWGTSGTDTQYF. DNA of the CDR3: TGTGCCAGCAACTGGGGGACTAGCGGCACAGATACGCAGTATTTT.

This clone was seen only once. J is TRBJ2-2 and V is TRBV28; 8 nucleotides match TRBD2. The CDR3 runs 16 residues. CDR1 and CDR2 (germline): MDHEN, SYDVKM. The junction had 12 bases not matched to a gene; V was cut back by 6 bases and J by 6 bases. The CDR3 region has the DNA TGTGCCAGCAGATCTAGCGGGCCCAAGTCCGCCGGGGAGCTGTTTTTT. This sequence encodes CASRSSGPKSAGELFF. Full variable domain (rest looked up from reference TRBV28 and TRBJ2-2): DVKVTQSSRYLVKRTGEKVFLECVQDMDHENMFWYRQDPGLGLRLIYFSYDVKMKEKGDIPEGYSVSREKKERFSLILESASTNQTSMYLCASRSSGPKSAGELFFGEGSRLTVL.

The CDR3 DNA reads as TGTGCCAGCAGCCAGGGACGAAGGAACACTGAAGCTTTCTTT. This codes for CASSQGRRNTEAFF. The chain is built from TRBV11-2 and TRBJ1-1, with TRBD1 as a possible D gene (5 bases). Germline CDR1 is SGHAT and CDR2 is FQNNGV. The ends were cut back, 5 bases at V and 1 base at J, with 11 bases in the middle. The CDR3 is 14 amino acids.